Below, one T cell receptor beta chain is given with its context. Its antigen specificity is not known. Base quality data are lacking; no much larger clone is found one base away. Flow cytometry had shown CD8+CD57+ cell expansion in the patients selected for sequencing. Severe acquired aplastic anemia was diagnosed in all patients according to International Study of Aplastic Anemia and Agranulocytosis and Camitta criteria. At the time blood was sampled, none of the patients had received any therapy. TCR repertoires of sorted CD4+ and CD8+ blood T cells from severe aplastic anemia patients and healthy subjects were deep-sequenced in the study. In the USA, patient enrollment took place under clinicaltrials.gov protocols 00001620, 01623167, 00001397, 00071045, 00081523 and 00961064. Ficoll-Paque density gradient centrifugation was used to isolate peripheral blood mononuclear cells. Before DNA was extracted, CD4+ and CD8+ T cells were sorted using either FACS or magnetic beads.

These data are taken from a study of CD8+CD57+ T cells in acquired aplastic anemia listed by TCRdb under 2018. A note on the overall study: Extracted DNA from sorted CD4+ and CD8+ cells averaged around 3.4 ug, ranging from about 0.18 to 27.4 ug. CD8+CD57+ expansion was defined as frequency above the mean frequency observed in healthy subjects.

The germline V gene (reference sequence) supplies CDR1 GTSNPN and CDR2 SVGIG. The CDR3, cysteine through phenylalanine, is 15 amino acids long. Of the read, only the CDR3 DNA is kept; its 45 bases are in frame from base 1. V is reduced by 0 bases and J by 2 bases, leaving a spacing of 11 bases between them. The investigation overall reported the following: No significant difference in CD8+ Simpson's diversity was found between patients and healthy controls (P=0.060). Roughly 29 CD8+ CDR3 sequences were found to be shared between patients and controls, but these sequences appeared to be highly expressed in patients and within the immunodominant clones of the patients.

Genomic DNA served as template for TCR beta VDJ combination and CDR3 sequence profiling. TCR repertoire sequencing was run on an Illumina HiSeq 2000. The study's own analysis went as follows. TRBV/TRBJ rearrangement plots, CDR3 size and DJ length profiles, and Simpson's diversity index were used to assess repertoires. Whichever DNA sequence was most abundant in the deep sequencing data was defined as the immunodominant clone. CDR3 amino acid sequences were checked for sharing between subjects and were compared against published repertoires and the VDJdb database. TCRdb reworked the public reads: Q25 trimming with fastp, MiXCR clone assembly, productive beta chains retained. When rows share a CDR3 protein, they turn into one entry using the most common DNA and genes. The V and J calls, along with clone size, are taken from TCRdb and not from the paper's own processing. The sample includes roughly 150,000 distinct CDR3 sequences, with around 48% observed a single time. The ten largest make up 2.5% to 3% of the sample.

Sequences were obtained from sorted CD4+, CD8+, or CD8+CD57+ T cells (not recorded which) from PBMCs. The chain is made from TRBV30 and TRBJ2-4; a tentative D match to TRBD2 spans 7 bases. The sequence derives from a human donor with aplastic anemia. CDR3 loop: CAWSVRGAPKNIQYF. The DNA sequence reads TGTGCCTGGAGTGTACGGGGGGCACCCAAAAACATTCAGTACTTC.